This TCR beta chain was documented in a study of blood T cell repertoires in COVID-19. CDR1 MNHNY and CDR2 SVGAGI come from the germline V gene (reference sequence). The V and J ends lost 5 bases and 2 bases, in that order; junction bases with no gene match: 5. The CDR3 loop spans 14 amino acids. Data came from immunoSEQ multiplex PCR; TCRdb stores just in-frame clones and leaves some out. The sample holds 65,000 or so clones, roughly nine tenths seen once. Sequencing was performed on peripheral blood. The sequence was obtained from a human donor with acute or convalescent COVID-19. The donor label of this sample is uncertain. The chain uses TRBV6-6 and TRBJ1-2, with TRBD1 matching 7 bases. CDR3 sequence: CASSLQQGNYGYTF. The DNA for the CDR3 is TGTGCCAGCAGTCTGCAACAGGGGAACTATGGCTACACCTTC.